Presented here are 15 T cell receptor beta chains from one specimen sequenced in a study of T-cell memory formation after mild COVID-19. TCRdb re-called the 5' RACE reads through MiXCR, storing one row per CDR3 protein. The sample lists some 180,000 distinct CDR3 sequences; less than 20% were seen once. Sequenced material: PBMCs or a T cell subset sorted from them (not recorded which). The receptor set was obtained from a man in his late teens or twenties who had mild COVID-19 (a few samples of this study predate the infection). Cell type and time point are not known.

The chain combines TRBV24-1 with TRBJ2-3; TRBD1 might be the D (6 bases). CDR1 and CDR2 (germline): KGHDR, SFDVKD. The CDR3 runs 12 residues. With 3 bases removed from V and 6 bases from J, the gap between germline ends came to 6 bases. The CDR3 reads CATSDQGDTQYF. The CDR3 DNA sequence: TGTGCCACCAGTGATCAGGGGGATACGCAGTATTTT.

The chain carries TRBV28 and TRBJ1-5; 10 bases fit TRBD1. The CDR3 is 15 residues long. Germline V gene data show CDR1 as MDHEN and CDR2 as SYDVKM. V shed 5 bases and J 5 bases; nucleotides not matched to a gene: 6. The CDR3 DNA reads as TGTGCCAGCAGTATGGGACAGGGGATCGATCAGCCCCAGCATTTT. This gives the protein CASSMGQGIDQPQHF.

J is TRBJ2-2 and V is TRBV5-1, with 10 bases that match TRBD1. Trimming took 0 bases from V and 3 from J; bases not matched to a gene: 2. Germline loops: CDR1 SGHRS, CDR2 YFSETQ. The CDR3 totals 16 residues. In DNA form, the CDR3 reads TGCGCCAGCAGCTTGGCCGGGACAGGGGACACCGGGGAGCTGTTTTTT. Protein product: CASSLAGTGDTGELFF.

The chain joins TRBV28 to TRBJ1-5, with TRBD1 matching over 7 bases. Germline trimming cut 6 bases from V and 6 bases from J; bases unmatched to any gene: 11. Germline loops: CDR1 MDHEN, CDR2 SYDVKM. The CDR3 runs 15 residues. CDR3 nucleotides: TGTGCCAGCAGCTATTTGGACAGGAGAATTCAGCCCCAGCATTTT. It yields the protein CASSYLDRRIQPQHF.

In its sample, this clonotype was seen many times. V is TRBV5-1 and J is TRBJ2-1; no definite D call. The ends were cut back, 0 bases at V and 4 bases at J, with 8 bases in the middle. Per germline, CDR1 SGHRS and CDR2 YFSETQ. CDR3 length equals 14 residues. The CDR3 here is CASSLEPRYNEQFF. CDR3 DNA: TGCGCCAGCAGCTTGGAACCTAGGTACAATGAGCAGTTCTTC.

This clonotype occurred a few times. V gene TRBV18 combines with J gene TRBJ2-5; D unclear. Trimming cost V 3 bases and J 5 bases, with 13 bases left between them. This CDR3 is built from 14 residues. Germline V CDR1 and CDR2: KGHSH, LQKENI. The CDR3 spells CASSPPAAAETQYF. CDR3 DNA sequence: TGTGCCAGCTCACCGCCCGCTGCTGCCGAGACCCAGTACTTC.

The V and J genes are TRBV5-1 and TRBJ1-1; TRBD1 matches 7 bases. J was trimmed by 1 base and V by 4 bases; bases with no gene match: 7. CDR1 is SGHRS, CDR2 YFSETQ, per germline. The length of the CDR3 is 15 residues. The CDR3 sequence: CASSEGTATNTEAFF. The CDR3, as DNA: TGCGCCAGCAGCGAAGGGACAGCGACGAACACTGAAGCTTTCTTT.

The CDR3 coding sequence is TGCGCCAGCAGCCCATGGGAGGCAGGGGAATACGAGCAGTACTTC. Protein: CASSPWEAGEYEQYF. V usage is TRBV5-1 and J usage is TRBJ2-7, with D perhaps matching TRBD1 or TRBD2 (6 bases each). V lost 4 bases and J lost 4, with 18 bases in between. CDR1 and CDR2 (germline): SGHRS, YFSETQ. The CDR3 has 15 residues.

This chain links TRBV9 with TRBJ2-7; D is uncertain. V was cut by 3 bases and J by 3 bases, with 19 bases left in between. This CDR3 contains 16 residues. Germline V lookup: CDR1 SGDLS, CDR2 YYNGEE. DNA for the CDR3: TGTGCCAGCAGCGGCAGCAGCGATCCCTCTGACTACGAGCAGTACTTC. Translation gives CASSGSSDPSDYEQYF.

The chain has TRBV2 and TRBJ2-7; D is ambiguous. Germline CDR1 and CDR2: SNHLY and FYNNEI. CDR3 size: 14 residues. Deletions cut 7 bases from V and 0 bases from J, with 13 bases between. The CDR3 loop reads CASNPLEISYEQYF. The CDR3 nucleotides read TGTGCCAGCAACCCCCTGGAGATCTCCTACGAGCAGTACTTC.

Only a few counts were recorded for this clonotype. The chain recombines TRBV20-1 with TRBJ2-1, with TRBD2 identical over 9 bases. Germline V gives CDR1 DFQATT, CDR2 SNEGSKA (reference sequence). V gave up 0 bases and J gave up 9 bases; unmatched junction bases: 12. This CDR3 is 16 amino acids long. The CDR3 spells CSARDAGTSLFSEQFF. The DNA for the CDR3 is TGCAGTGCTAGAGACGCCGGGACTAGCCTGTTCAGTGAGCAGTTCTTC.

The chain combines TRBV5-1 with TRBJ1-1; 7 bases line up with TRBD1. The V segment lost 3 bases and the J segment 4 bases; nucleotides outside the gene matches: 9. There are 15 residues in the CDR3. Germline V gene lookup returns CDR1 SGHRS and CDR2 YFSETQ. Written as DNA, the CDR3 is TGCGCCAGCAGCTGGAGGGGGCATGGGAGCACTGAAGCTTTCTTT. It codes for CASSWRGHGSTEAFF.

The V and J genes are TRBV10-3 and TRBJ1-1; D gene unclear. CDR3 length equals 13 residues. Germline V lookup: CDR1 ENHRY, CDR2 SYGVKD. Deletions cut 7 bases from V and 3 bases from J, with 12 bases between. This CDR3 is CAIMETRDTEAFF. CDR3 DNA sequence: TGTGCCATCATGGAGACCCGCGACACTGAAGCTTTCTTT.

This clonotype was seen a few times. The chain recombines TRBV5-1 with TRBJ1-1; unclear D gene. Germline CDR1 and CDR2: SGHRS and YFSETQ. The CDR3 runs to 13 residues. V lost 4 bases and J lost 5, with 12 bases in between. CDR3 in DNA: TGCGCCAGCAGCGGAGACATAGGAACTGAAGCTTTCTTT. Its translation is CASSGDIGTEAFF.

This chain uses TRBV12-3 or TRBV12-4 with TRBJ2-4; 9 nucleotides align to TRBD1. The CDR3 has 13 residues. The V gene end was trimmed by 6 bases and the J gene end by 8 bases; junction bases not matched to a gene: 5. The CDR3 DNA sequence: TGTGCCAGCAGCCGGGACAGGGATGACATTCAGTACTTC. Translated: CASSRDRDDIQYF.